This entry concerns a single T cell receptor (beta chain). This clonotype was found a few times. Its antigen has not been determined. Per-base quality was not reported, and no clone a single base away is much larger than it. The data are from a study of human T cells and chemical hapten exposure (dated by TCRdb to the early 2020s). Study-level background: Libraries were pooled for sequencing, and per-sample TCR yields varied mainly because of small differences in library volumes within the pool. The study tracked peripheral blood TCR repertoire changes in vivo during primary and secondary sensitization to the hapten diphenylcyclopropenone (DPC) in alopecia patients. From each blood RNA sample, both TCR alpha and TCR beta chains were sequenced.

V ends up 7 bases short and J 2 bases short, with an unmatched junction base count of 5. The CDR3 contains 13 residues, cysteine and phenylalanine counted. Just the 39-base CDR3 DNA is kept, in frame starting at base 1. In the germline V gene (reference sequence), CDR1 corresponds to DFQATT and CDR2 to SNEGSKA. What the work shows at the level of the full study, not this receptor alone: After repeated subsampling, changes were observed in the strength of the expansion versus patch-test correlation and in the threshold at which the correlation became significant. DPC sensitization did not change the number of TCRs with a frequency above 1 in 1000, and there was no evidence of changes in global repertoire structure.

Library preparation was by RACE. The listed sequencing device is NextSeq 500. During library preparation, unique molecular identifiers were attached to individual cDNA molecules so that TCRs could be counted quantitatively and reproducibly. The paper's data handling went like this. The median number of TCRs per sample was 90,000 to 100,000, ranging from roughly 23,224 to 690,600. V, J and CDR3 annotation of the TCR reads was performed with the Decombinator software suite. For PS versus PT1 abundance plots, all samples were subsampled to the same number of TCRs (28,000). TCRs were defined as expanded if absent before sensitization and observed at least eight times at the 2-week time point. TCRdb itself trimmed the public reads at Q25 with fastp, ran MiXCR and retained productive beta chains. Rows are unified per CDR3 protein, each entry keeping the most common DNA and genes. Clone size and V and J calls follow TCRdb, not the original study. The sample records around 35,000 distinct CDR3 sequences, roughly 5.4% of which are singletons. The top ten hold 9.5% to 15% of the sample.

What this sample's time point label stands for: healthy volunteer bleed at 6 weeks. Unfractionated whole blood was collected in Tempus Blood RNA tubes, and total RNA was extracted from that blood. Roughly 5 healthy volunteers served as TCR sequencing controls and were bled at day 0, 2 weeks and 6 weeks. The receptor's source is a human donor in good health. Some clones in this sample may be carry-over from other donors' samples. The chain couples TRBV20-1 to TRBJ1-5; 7 central nucleotides agree with TRBD1. The sequencing sample was made of whole blood. The nucleotide sequence reads as follows: TGCAGTGGGGGAGGACAGGGCAATCAGCCCCAGCATTTT. Its translation reads: CSGGGQGNQPQHF.